Only one count was recorded for the clone carrying this T cell receptor beta chain. Its antigen is undetermined. The data are from a study of identical twins. Study-wide results and limits: Without tracking the same donors, conclusions rested on cross-sectional statistical analysis.

MiXCR, run by TCRdb on the 5' RACE reads, gives a single entry per CDR3 protein. The table records 1.5 million to 2 million distinct CDR3 sequences, around a third of them present only once. From germline, CDR1 is SGHVS and CDR2 FQNEAQ. CDR3 length: 18 residues. Trimming took 5 bases from V and 3 from J; bases not matched to a gene: 10. The material sequenced was cord blood. The clonotype was recovered from a newborn girl in good health. V gene TRBV7-8 combines with J gene TRBJ2-3; 14 positions match TRBD2. The CDR3 here is CASSLLRTSGGTTDTQYF. The CDR3, as DNA: TGTGCCAGCAGCCTCCTTCGGACTAGCGGGGGGACTACAGATACGCAGTATTTT.